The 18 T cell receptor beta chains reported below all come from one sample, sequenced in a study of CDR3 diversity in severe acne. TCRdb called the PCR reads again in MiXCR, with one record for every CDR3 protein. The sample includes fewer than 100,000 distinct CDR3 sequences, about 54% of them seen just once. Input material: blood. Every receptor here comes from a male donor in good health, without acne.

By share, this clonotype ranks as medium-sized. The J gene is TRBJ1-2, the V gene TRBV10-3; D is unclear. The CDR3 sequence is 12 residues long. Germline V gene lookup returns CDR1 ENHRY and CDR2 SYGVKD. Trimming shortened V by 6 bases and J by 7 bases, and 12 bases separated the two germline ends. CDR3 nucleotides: TGTGCCATCAGGAGAATAGATTTTGGCTACACCTTC. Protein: CAIRRIDFGYTF.

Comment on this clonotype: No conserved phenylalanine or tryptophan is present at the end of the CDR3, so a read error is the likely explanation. CDR3 residues: CASSFLDSTYEQYS. CDR3 coding DNA: TGTGCCAGCAGCTTTCTCGACAGCACCTACGAGCAGTACTCC. The chain uses TRBV7-9 and TRBJ2-7; possibly TRBD1 for D (5 bases). V was trimmed by 3 bases and J by 2 bases, leaving 11 bases between them. CDR1 is SEHNR, CDR2 FQNEAQ, per germline (reference sequence). This CDR3 has 14 residues.

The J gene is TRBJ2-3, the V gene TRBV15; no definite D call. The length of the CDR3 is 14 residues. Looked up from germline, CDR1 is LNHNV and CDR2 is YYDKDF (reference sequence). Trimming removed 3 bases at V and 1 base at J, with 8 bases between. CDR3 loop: CATSSVGRTDTQYF. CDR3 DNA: TGTGCCACCAGCAGCGTAGGACGCACAGATACGCAGTATTTT. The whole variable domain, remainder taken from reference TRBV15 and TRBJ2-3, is DAMVIQNPRYQVTQFGKPVTLSCSQTLNHNVMYWYQQKSSQAPKLLFHYYDKDFNNEADTPDNFQSRRPNTSFCFLDIRSPGLGDTAMYLCATSSVGRTDTQYFGPGTRLTVL.

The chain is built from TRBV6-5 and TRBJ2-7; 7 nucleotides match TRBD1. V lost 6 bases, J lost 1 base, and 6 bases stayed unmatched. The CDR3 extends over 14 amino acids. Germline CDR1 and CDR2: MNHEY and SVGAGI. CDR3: CASSRDRKSYEQYF. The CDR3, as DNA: TGTGCCAGCAGCCGGGACAGAAAATCCTACGAGCAGTACTTC.

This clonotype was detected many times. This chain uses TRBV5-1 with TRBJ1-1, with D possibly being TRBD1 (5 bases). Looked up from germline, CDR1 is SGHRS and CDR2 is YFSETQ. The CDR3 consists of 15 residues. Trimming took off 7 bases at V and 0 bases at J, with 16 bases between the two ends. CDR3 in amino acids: CASQVLPGMNTEAFF. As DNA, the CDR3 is TGCGCCAGCCAAGTCCTTCCAGGGATGAACACTGAAGCTTTCTTT.

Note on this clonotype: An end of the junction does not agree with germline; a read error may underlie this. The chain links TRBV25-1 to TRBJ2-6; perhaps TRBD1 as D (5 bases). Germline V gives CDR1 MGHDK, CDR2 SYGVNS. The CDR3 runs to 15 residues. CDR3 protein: CASTTPGAALNTEAF. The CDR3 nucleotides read TGTGCCAGCACCACCCCTGGGGCAGCGCTGAACACTGAAGCTTTC.

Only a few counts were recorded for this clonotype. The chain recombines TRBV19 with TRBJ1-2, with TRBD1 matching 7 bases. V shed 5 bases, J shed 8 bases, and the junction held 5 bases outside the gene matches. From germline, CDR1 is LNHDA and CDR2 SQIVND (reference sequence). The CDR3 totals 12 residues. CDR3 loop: CASSSQGDGYTF. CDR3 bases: TGTGCCAGTAGTTCCCAGGGGGACGGCTACACCTTC.

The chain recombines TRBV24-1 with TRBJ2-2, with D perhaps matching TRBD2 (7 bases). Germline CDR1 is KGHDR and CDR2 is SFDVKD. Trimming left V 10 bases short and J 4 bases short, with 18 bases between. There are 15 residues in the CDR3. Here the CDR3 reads CATGGVARSTGELFF. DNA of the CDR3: TGTGCCACAGGGGGGGTCGCGAGGAGCACCGGGGAGCTGTTTTTT.

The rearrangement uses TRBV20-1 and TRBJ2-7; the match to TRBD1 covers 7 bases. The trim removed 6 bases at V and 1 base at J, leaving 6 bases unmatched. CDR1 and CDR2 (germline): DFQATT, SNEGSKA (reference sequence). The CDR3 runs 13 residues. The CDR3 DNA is TGCAGTGCCCTGGGGACAGAGTCCTACGAGCAGTACTTC. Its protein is CSALGTESYEQYF.

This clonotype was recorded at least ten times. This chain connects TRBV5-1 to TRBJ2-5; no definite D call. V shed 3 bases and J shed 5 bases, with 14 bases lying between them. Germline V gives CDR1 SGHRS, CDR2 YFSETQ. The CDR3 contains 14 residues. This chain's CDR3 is CASSYSPQEETQYF. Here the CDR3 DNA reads TGCGCCAGCAGCTACAGTCCCCAGGAGGAGACCCAGTACTTC.

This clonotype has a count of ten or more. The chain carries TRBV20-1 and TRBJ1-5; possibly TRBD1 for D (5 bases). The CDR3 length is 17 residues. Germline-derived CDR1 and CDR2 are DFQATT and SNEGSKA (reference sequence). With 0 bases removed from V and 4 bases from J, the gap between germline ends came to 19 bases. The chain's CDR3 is CSARDDGQGGANQPQHF. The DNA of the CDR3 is TGCAGTGCTAGAGATGATGGGCAGGGTGGCGCTAATCAGCCCCAGCATTTT.

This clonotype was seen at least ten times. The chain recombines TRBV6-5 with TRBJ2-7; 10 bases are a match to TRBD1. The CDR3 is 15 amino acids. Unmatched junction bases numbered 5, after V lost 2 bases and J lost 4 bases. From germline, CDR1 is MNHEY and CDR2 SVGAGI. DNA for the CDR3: TGTGCCAGCAGTTACGACTGGACAGGGGGTTACGAGCAGTACTTC. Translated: CASSYDWTGGYEQYF.

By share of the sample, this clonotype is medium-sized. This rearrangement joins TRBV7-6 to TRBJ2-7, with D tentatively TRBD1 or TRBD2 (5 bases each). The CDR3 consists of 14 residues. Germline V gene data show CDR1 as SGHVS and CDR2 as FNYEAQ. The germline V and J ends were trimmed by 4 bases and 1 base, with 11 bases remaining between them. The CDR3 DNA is TGTGCCAGCAGCTCGAGGGACGGTTCCTACGAGCAGTACTTC. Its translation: CASSSRDGSYEQYF.

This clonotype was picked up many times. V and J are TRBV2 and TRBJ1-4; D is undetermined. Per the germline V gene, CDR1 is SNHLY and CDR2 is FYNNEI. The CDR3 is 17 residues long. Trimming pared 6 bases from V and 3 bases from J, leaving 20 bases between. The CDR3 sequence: CASSPQGTMEANEKLFF. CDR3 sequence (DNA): TGTGCCAGCAGCCCGCAAGGAACCATGGAAGCTAATGAAAAACTGTTTTTT.

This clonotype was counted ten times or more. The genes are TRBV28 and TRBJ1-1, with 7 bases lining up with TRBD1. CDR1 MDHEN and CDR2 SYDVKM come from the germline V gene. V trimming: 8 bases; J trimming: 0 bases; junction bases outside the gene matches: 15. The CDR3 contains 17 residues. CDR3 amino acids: CASPPDRRGPVNTEAFF. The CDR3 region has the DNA TGTGCCAGCCCTCCGGACAGGAGAGGGCCGGTGAACACTGAAGCTTTCTTT.

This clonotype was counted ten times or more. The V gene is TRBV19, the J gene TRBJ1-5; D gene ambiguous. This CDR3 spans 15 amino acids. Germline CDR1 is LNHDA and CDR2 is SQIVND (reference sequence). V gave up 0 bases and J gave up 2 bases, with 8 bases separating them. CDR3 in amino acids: CASSIDRWGNQPQHF. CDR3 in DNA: TGTGCCAGTAGTATAGACAGATGGGGCAATCAGCCCCAGCATTTT.

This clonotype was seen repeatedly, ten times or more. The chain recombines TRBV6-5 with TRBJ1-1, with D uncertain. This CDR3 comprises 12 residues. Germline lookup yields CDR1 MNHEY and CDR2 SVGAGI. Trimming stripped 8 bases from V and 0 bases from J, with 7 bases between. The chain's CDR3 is CASHRMNTEAFF. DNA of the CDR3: TGTGCCAGCCACCGGATGAACACTGAAGCTTTCTTT.

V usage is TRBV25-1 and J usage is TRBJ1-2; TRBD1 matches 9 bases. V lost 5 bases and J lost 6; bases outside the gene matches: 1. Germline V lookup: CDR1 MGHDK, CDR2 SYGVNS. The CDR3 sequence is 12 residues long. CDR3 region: CASSWTGDGYTF. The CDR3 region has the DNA TGTGCCAGCAGTTGGACAGGGGATGGCTACACCTTC.